This T cell receptor (beta chain) was recorded in a study of T cell repertoires in cytomegalovirus infection. Across the whole study: Public TCR beta signatures indicated both CMV infection and matching HLA type.

Each CDR3 protein is one row after TCRdb ran MiXCR on the reads. The sample consists of about 140,000 distinct CDR3 sequences, under 8.5% of them appearing once. This clonotype was observed many times. No antigen is known for it. Findings and caveats of the study: Identification of carriers of CMV plus the relevant HLA was achieved through cumulative public TCR beta family frequency. The ex vivo response showed dominance by HLA-C-restricted CMV-specific TCR beta clonotypes.

Input material: PBMCs. This clonotype originated in a human donor in good health (CMV status not recorded). Some clones in this sample may be carry-over from other donors' samples.

CDR3 bases: TGTGCCAGCAGCCCGACAGGGGGCGCTGGGGTATCGTTCGAGCAGTACTTC. Its translation is CASSPTGGAGVSFEQYF. The rearrangement joins TRBV7-9 to TRBJ2-7; 10 bases are shared with TRBD1. The CDR3 loop spans 17 amino acids. The germline CDR1 and CDR2 sequences are SEHNR and FQNEAQ (reference sequence). The V gene end was trimmed by 5 bases and the J gene end by 6 bases; junction bases not matched to a gene: 16.